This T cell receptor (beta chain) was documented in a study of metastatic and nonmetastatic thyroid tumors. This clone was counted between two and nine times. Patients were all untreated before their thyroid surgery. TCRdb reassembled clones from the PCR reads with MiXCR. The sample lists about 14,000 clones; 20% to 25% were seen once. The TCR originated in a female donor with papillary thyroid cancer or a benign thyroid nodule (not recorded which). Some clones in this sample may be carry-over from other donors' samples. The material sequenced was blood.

CDR3: CASRGTGVGNEQFF. The CDR3 DNA sequence: TGTGCCAGCAGGGGGACAGGGGTCGGCAATGAGCAGTTCTTC. The gene calls are TRBV2 and TRBJ2-1, with TRBD1 matching 10 bases. The germline V gene encodes CDR1 SNHLY and CDR2 FYNNEI. The CDR3 sequence is 14 residues long. Trimming removed 6 bases from V and 6 bases from J; junction bases left unmatched: 5.